This T cell receptor beta chain emerged from a study of cytomegalovirus exposure and HLA in healthy donors listed by TCRdb under 2017. With respect to the entire study: In an earlier analysis of some 610 of the donors, about 270 Gb of sequence data and just under 120 million unique TCR beta sequences from 180 million or so T cells were reported. A later analysis re-examined previously published TCR beta repertoires from more than 600 donors and added high-resolution HLA genotyping to investigate patterns of TCR occurrence. Both class I and class II loci were covered by HLA typing, at four-digit resolution. In addition to the first cohort of 650 to 750 subjects, a separate validation cohort of 120 different subjects was used. Roughly five DR-DQ haplotypes were handled as single units for association and clustering because linkage in the cohort was strong. The study used immunosequencing to profile the T cell repertoires of approximately 640 subjects and linked those repertoires to cytomegalovirus serostatus. The study combined high-throughput TCR immunosequencing, statistical association of individual TCRs with disease status, and machine learning to predict cytomegalovirus infection status. The study was designed to test whether signatures of past pathogen exposure could be identified by cataloging public T cell receptors. Across 300 to 400 genotyped donors of the cohort, an average of approximately 240,000 unique TCR beta nucleotide sequences per donor were sequenced, and approximately 17% of those sequences were non-productive. In a later genetic analysis, genome-wide SNP genotypes for about 55% of the roughly 700 donors were used, and that subset was treated as a discovery cohort. All discovery cohort repertoires had been generated using a single sequencing platform. Rather than drawing on any new phenotypic data, the later analysis identified candidate immune exposures from TCR beta sequences and the way those sequences occurred across donors. Typing coverage varied by locus: about 629-630 donors for A, B, C, DRB1 and DQB1; 522 for DQA1; more than 600 for DPA1; 450 to 480 for DPB1. Of the roughly 400 genotyped donors, 80% to 90% were placed in the genetic ancestry cluster associated with self-reported Caucasian donors. Donor age, sex, ethnicity and CMV serostatus were compiled together with the repertoire data. An earlier analysis of 587 of the donors used high-throughput TCR beta sequencing to judge whether each TCR beta V gene segment behaved as functional or pseudogenic. An early release covering 500 to 750 HLA-typed donors comprised 250 to 350 gigabases of sequencing data and about 90 million unique TCR sequences.

Broader findings and caveats from the paper: Three of the identified cytomegalovirus-associated TCR beta chains were confirmed in vitro to be specific for cytomegalovirus antigens. The only immune exposure information available for the cohort was CMV serostatus. Because some donors lacked HLA typing at each locus, the association tests relied only on the typed subset. In a later analysis, HLA-associated TCR beta chains were found to be more clonally expanded and to have lower generation probabilities than equally common non-associated chains. Assigning TCR associations to individual alleles was difficult when HLA alleles, especially DR and DQ, strongly co-occurred. In this cohort, only TCR beta chains were sequenced, and detectable features were limited by the absence of alpha or paired-chain data. In both the original and validation cohorts, the classifier was reported to diagnose cytomegalovirus status with high specificity and sensitivity. Roughly uniform sequencing depth across donors was assumed in presence/absence analyses, although this assumption may not hold. Because counts were too low, more than 15 rarely observed V segments, including chromosome 9 orphons, were excluded from the earlier analysis of a few hundred of the donors. A cluster of highly shared sequence variants was judged likely to be a technical artifact of the sequencing pipeline. Correlated functional status among segregating V segments might be attributable to linkage disequilibrium, but an unknown experimental factor could not be ruled out. A further reported finding was that TCR beta sequences accurately predicted the HLA-A and HLA-B alleles for most subjects in the first cohort. In a later analysis, around 17,000 TCR beta sequences were associated with specific HLA alleles at a false discovery rate of 0.05. A later analysis found that most CMV-associated TCR beta chains appeared HLA-restricted, with HLA associations seemingly driven largely by CMV exposure. A later genetic analysis associated a missense DCLRE1C variant with V-gene and J-gene trimming of TCR beta chains, and an independent cohort replicated the association. Some IMGT-functional V segments, including TRBV6-2 and TRBV6-3, could not be distinguished by the 87-base-pair reads and were therefore excluded. Most TCR sequences were observed very rarely across donors, whereas some public TCRs were present in many individuals. According to the authors, the approach could potentially be generalized to other disease states and immunological phenotypes. A later genetic analysis reported fewer N-insertions in productive TCRs among donors in an Asian-associated ancestry cluster than the roughly 700-donor mean. Broadly in line with IMGT annotations, most TCR beta V segments showed up in productive rearrangements about 87% or about 30% of the time in an earlier analysis of 450 to 750 of the donors. Several of the top co-occurrence clusters appeared to be linked to parvovirus B19, influenza, CMV and Epstein-Barr virus, according to a later analysis. According to a later analysis, TCR association rates differed among HLA loci, with DRB1 alleles showing the most associated TCRs and HLA-C alleles showing the fewest. A total of fewer than 200 TCR beta chains were listed by the study as associated with cytomegalovirus.

Libraries were built with the immunoSEQ multiplex PCR assay. The multiplex PCR relied on a mix of 60 forward primers for TCR Vbeta segments and 13 reverse primers for TCR Jbeta segments. Amplification of the CDR3 region of rearranged TCR beta genes was performed with a multiplex PCR assay on genomic DNA. The amplified TCR beta libraries were sequenced on the Illumina HiSeq System as 87-base-pair reads. In the paper's pipeline: Across the 500 to 700 repertoires, a later analysis counted about 81 million unique TCR beta chains, 8.5 million to 12 million of which were shared by at least two donors. Raw reads were error-corrected and collapsed into unique sequences by a nearest-neighbor algorithm in which closely related sequences were merged to remove PCR and sequencing errors. CDR3 sequences were aligned to IMGT reference sequences to assign V, D and J gene segments. For a sequence to be retained, a match of at least six nucleotides to both a V gene segment and a J gene segment was required. Rearrangements were called productive when the CDR3 lacked stop codons and stayed in frame with V and J; all others were non-productive. CDR3 was defined by IMGT convention, running from the second conserved V-encoded cysteine to the conserved J-encoded phenylalanine. The earlier analysis of 550 to 650 of the donors excluded any sequence lacking an unambiguous match to a single V gene segment. An earlier analysis of 587 of the donors classified V segments as functional when productive rearrangements were above 56.7% and as segregating when the standard deviation between donors was above 5%. A statistical classification framework was built to diagnose cytomegalovirus status from the catalog of TCR beta chain sequences. A later analysis assigned V and J genes by comparing TCR nucleotide sequences with IMGT/GENE-DB human TR gene sequences. The TCRdist pipeline was used in a later analysis to assign CDR3 sequences and most-parsimonious VDJ recombination scenarios. In a later analysis, every TCR beta chain was defined by the combination of its CDR3 amino acid sequence and its V-gene family, and reads without a unique V-gene family were dropped. A later analysis removed nearly 600 highly shared, low-generation-probability nucleotide sequences to deal with suspected cross-contamination and a sequencing artifact. In a later analysis, a clonal expansion index for each public chain was calculated from normalized within-repertoire ranks of inferred template counts. In a later analysis, generation probabilities were computed with a VDJ recombination model fitted to out-of-frame rearrangements, and the resulting probabilities were checked against IGoR. A later analysis scored TCR-TCR, TCR-HLA and TCR-CMV co-occurrence with hypergeometric tests, applying a repertoire-size bias correction to TCR pairs. To estimate false discovery rates, a later analysis permuted the HLA or CMV assignments 20 times. In a later analysis, co-occurring TCRs were grouped with DBSCAN, and TCRdist sequence similarity was added when clustering was performed within HLA-allele-positive subsets. Repertoires with fewer than 30,000 or more than 120,000 public chains, plus five repertoires with anomalous nucleotide sharing, were excluded from co-occurrence clustering. TCRdb's version of the immuneACCESS table is confined to in-frame rearrangements and falls short of the full clone set. An unresolved V gene accounts for under half of the shortfall where checked; the remainder is of unknown origin. V and J calls and clone size are those listed in that table; D and trimming were worked out from the DNA. In all, the sample holds around 150,000 clones, and approximately 70% of those were seen once. The ten largest clonotypes hold approximately 7.1% of the sample.

Germline trimming amounts to 4 bases on V and 3 bases on J, with 9 as the count of junction bases outside the gene matches. Per the germline V gene (reference sequence), SGHKS is the CDR1 and YYEKEE is the CDR2. CDR3 length: 16 amino acids, cysteine to phenylalanine. Just CDR3 DNA is preserved here, 48 bases in frame from base 1. Points on this clone: Its specific antigen is unknown. Base qualities are missing; no much larger clone stands one base away.

In total, 600 or so healthy bone marrow donors made up the cohort. Cohort members were all nominally healthy when sampled, although unrecorded immune exposures were likely present. The donor was CMV seropositive and was included in the group of 250 to 300 seropositive cohort members. Each donor provided a peripheral blood sample, and peripheral blood mononuclear cells were used for TCR beta sequencing. The Qiagen DNeasy Blood Extraction Kit was used to extract genomic DNA from the blood cell samples. Sample: PBMCs. The chain couples TRBV5-5 to TRBJ2-3, with 9 junctional bases fitting TRBD2. The sequence was collected from a man in his forties or fifties in good health and CMV-seropositive. The sequenced DNA is TGTGCCAGCAGCCTCGGGACTAGCTATGTAACAGATACGCAGTATTTT. Its translation is CASSLGTSYVTDTQYF.